Reported below is one TCR beta chain. Its antigen remains undetermined. No base-level quality is on record; no much larger clone is a single base apart. The sample comes from a study of PD-1 blockade in classical Hodgkin lymphoma (dated by TCRdb to about 2020). A note on the overall study: Nivolumab dosing was 3 mg/kg intravenously every 2 weeks, continuing until either disease progression or unacceptable toxicity. A peripheral blood immune signature of response to PD-1 blockade in classical Hodgkin lymphoma was defined using TCR beta sequencing and CyTOF. On the study overall, not on this receptor specifically: By C4D1, a significant rise was seen in CD4+ TCR diversity but not in CD8+ TCR diversity (p=0.0027 vs p=0.16), and the rise was most apparent among complete responders (p=0.02). Baseline diversity similar to that of newly diagnosed patients was observed in trial patients achieving complete response, whereas significantly lower diversity was observed in partial responders and progressors. The study covered only a single clinical trial cohort, and the causes of the repertoire differences, possibly disease activity or prior therapy, were still not defined. Baseline TCR diversity was reported to be lower in newly diagnosed patients than in healthy donors and to be lower still in relapsed/refractory patients. Diversity was lower in patients who began nivolumab less than 1 year after ASCT, so these patients were left out of later analyses to avoid confounding by immune reconstitution.

Genomic DNA was isolated using the Qiagen DNeasy kit from unsorted PBMCs as well as from negatively selected CD4+ and CD8+ fractions. TCR beta CDR3 regions were subjected to amplification by immunoSEQ multiplex PCR with primers that anneal to V and J segments. A synthetic immune receptor repertoire was used to minimize amplification bias, and remaining bias was computationally removed after sequencing. The original methods were these. Custom Python scripts were used to quantify repertoire diversity as the Shannon entropy index. The unsorted, CD4+ and CD8+ repertoires were each analyzed separately, with the exception of combined analyses, where CD4+ and CD8+ sequences were merged in silico. A clone counted as expanded when the clone's frequency after treatment rose at least 2-fold relative to C1D1, and clones undetected at baseline were given a pseudocount of 0.5. Singleton clones were defined as clones with 0 or 1 copy at C1D1, and non-singleton clones were defined as clones with 2 or more copies. By matching protein sequences in sorted samples from the same patient, clones expanded in unsorted samples were annotated as CD4+, CD8+ or unknown. Wilcoxon tests were applied to paired samples to test diversity changes from C1D1 to C4D1. This immuneACCESS table, as held by TCRdb, lists in-frame sequences with V and J called but not all clones. Of the missing ones, under half trace to an unresolved V gene in checked studies; the others have no known cause. From that table come the V and J calls and clone size; the DNA was used to work out D and trimming. The sample records roughly 11,000 clones, roughly 74% of which are singletons. The biggest ten clones account for about 3.5% of the sample.

V is shortened by 9 bases, J by 3 bases, and the region joining them spans 13 bases. Inclusive of the bounding cysteine and phenylalanine, the CDR3 is 13 residues long. Only CDR3 DNA is held: 39 bases, read in frame from base 1. The germline V gene specifies SNHLY as CDR1 and FYNNEI as CDR2. In light of the paper, this sample's time point label describes: cycle 4 day 1 (C4D1), after less than 7 weeks of nivolumab. All trial patients had relapsed after autologous stem cell transplantation, with cohorts A, B and C differing in prior brentuximab vedotin exposure. Using a Miltenyi CD4+ T cell isolation kit, CD4+ T cells were purified from thawed PBMCs through magnetic negative selection. A total of roughly 60 patients with relapsed/refractory classical Hodgkin lymphoma made up the trial cohort, and each patient's best overall response was complete response, partial response or progressive disease. Trial patients were treated with single-agent nivolumab in the multi-cohort phase II CheckMate 205 trial. Best overall response was determined by an independent review committee according to the 2007 International Working Group response criteria. Trial PBMCs were collected immediately before nivolumab initiation (C1D1) and during therapy at cycle 2 day 1 and cycle 4 day 1. Peripheral blood was collected in 8 mL Vacutainer Cell Preparation Tubes, from which PBMCs were isolated by centrifugation and then cryopreserved. Purified CD4+ and CD8+ fractions were prepared only for cases with an additional available PBMC sample. Magnetically labelled cells were depleted on LS columns in a quadroMACS separator, and the flow-through was collected as the purified fraction.

The clonotype comes from a human donor with classical Hodgkin lymphoma. This receptor chain uses TRBV2 and TRBJ2-3, and possibly TRBD2, on 6 matching bases. The starting material was CD4+ T cells from blood, obtained before the fourth cycle of nivolumab. For the CDR3, the sequence is CASYRELTDTQYF. The nucleotides are TGTGCCAGTTACCGGGAGTTGACAGATACGCAGTATTTT.